This T cell receptor beta chain was obtained from a study of blood T cell repertoires in COVID-19. This CDR3 has 14 residues. The V and J ends lost 2 bases and 5 bases, in that order; junction bases with no gene match: 5. Germline V gives CDR1 SGHDT, CDR2 YYEEEE. Repertoires were generated with immunoSEQ multiplex PCR, while TCRdb's copy carries only in-frame clones and drops some. The sample has over 200,000 clones; roughly 88% are singletons. The V call is TRBV5-6, the J call TRBJ1-2, with TRBD1 matching 8 bases. This TCR was sampled from a woman aged 40 to 50 with acute COVID-19. The source material was PBMCs or T cells enriched from blood (not recorded which). CDR3 nucleotides: TGTGCCAGCAGCTTTCAGGGGGCCGGTTATGGCTACACCTTC. Translating it yields CASSFQGAGYGYTF. The variable domain in full, completed from reference TRBV5-6 and TRBJ1-2, reads DAGVTQSPTHLIKTRGQQVTLRCSPKSGHDTVSWYQQALGQGPQFIFQYYEEEERQRGNFPDRFSGHQFPNYSSELNVNALLLGDSALYLCASSFQGAGYGYTFGSGTRLTVV.